This T cell receptor beta chain was sequenced during a study of control samples from healthy donors and cancer patients. This CDR3 region has 18 residues. The trim removed 2 bases at V and 0 bases at J, leaving 12 bases unmatched. Germline V lookup: CDR1 WSHSY, CDR2 SAAADI. TCRdb's copy holds only in-frame clones and misses some; the assay was immunoSEQ multiplex PCR. This sample carries 95,000 to 150,000 clones, 80% to 95% of them seen once, and the ten largest clones take 6% to 8%. This clone was observed once. This chain links TRBV10-2 with TRBJ1-1; 7 bases align to TRBD1. The TCR was taken from a woman under 30 in good health. Sequencing input: blood. The CDR3 nucleotides are TGCGCCAGCAGTGAGCCCCCATTCAGGGGGAGGGTGAACACTGAAGCTTTCTTT. Translation: CASSEPPFRGRVNTEAFF.